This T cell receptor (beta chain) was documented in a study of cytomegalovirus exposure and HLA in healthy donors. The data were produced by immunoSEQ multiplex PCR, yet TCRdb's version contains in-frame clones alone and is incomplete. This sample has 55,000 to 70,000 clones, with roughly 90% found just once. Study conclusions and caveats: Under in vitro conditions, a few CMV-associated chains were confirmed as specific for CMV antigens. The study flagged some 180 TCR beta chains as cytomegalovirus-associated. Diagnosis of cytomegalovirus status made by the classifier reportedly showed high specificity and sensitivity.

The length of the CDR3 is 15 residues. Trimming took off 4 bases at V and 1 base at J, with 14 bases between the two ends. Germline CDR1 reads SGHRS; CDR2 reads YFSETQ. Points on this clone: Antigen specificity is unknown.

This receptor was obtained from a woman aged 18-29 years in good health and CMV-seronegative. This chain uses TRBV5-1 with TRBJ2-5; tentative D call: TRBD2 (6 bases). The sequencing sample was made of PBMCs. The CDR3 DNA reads TGCGCCAGCAGCCCTGGTGGGGGGTTCCAAGAGACCCAGTACTTC. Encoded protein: CASSPGGGFQETQYF.